Listed below are T cell receptor beta chains from one sample, sequenced in a study of Ad26.COV2.S vaccination and SARS-CoV-2 variants. The data were produced by immunoSEQ multiplex PCR, yet TCRdb's version contains in-frame clones alone and is incomplete. The profile shows 500,000 or so clones, around nine tenths of them singletons. Sequences were derived from peripheral blood, sampled in a trial of Ad26.COV2.S vaccine versus placebo. These receptors came from a person aged 18 to 65 who received the Ad26.COV2.S COVID-19 vaccine or a placebo. Both conserved end residues are part of each CDR3. Each record gives: D gene, J gene, V gene, clone size, CDR3 protein, CDR3 DNA. D genes are given only for firm matches. Clone size is shown for a subset of rows, as once, few, many or a class of expanded clone.

>NA|TRBJ1-1|TRBV7-8|few
CASTQEWASEAFF
TGTGCCAGCACCCAAGAGTGGGCCTCTGAAGCTTTCTTT
>TRBD2|TRBJ2-1|TRBV14|NA
CASSQVGLAGINEQFF
TGTGCCAGCAGCCAAGTTGGGCTAGCGGGAATCAATGAGCAGTTCTTC
>TRBD1|TRBJ2-7|TRBV28|NA
CASSSTTMGQGPFYEQYF
TGTGCCAGCAGCTCTACTACAATGGGACAGGGGCCCTTCTACGAGCAGTACTTC
>NA|TRBJ1-1|TRBV11-2|NA
CASSLQSVSEAFF
TGTGCCAGCAGCTTACAGAGTGTGTCTGAAGCTTTCTTT
>NA|TRBJ2-7|TRBV5-8|NA
CASSHGQLISYEQYF
TGTGCCAGCAGCCACGGACAGCTTATATCCTACGAGCAGTACTTC
>NA|TRBJ1-5|TRBV27|NA
CASSLLGQPQHF
TGTGCCAGCAGTTTATTGGGTCAGCCCCAGCATTTT
>NA|TRBJ2-1|TRBV5-4|few
CASSRRGRENNEQFF
TGTGCCAGCAGTCGTCGGGGCCGCGAAAACAATGAGCAGTTCTTC
>NA|TRBJ1-5|TRBV7-8|once
CATSRGGNQPQHF
TGTGCCACCTCGAGAGGAGGCAATCAGCCCCAGCATTTT
>TRBD2|TRBJ2-3|TRBV27|NA
CASSVLAGGRTDTQYF
TGTGCCAGCAGTGTACTAGCGGGAGGCCGCACAGATACGCAGTATTTT
>NA|TRBJ2-3|TRBV18|NA
CASSPFGDTQYF
TGTGCCAGCTCACCATTCGGGGATACGCAGTATTTT
>TRBD2|TRBJ2-4|TRBV7-2|NA
CASSPAGPVDVQYF
TGTGCCAGCAGCCCAGCGGGACCAGTTGACGTTCAGTACTTC
>NA|TRBJ1-2|TRBV2|once
CASSEILSNYGYTF
TGTGCCAGCAGTGAAATTTTAAGTAACTATGGCTACACCTTC
>TRBD1|TRBJ1-1|TRBV29-1|NA
CSVPGQGAAEAFF
TGCAGCGTGCCGGGACAGGGGGCGGCTGAAGCTTTCTTT
>NA|TRBJ1-1|TRBV3-1/TRBV3-2|NA
CASSPPRGGAFF
TGTGCCAGCAGCCCCCCGCGGGGAGGGGCTTTCTTT
>TRBD2|TRBJ2-7|TRBV7-2|NA
CASSLATSGGYEQYF
TGTGCCAGCAGCTTAGCCACTAGCGGGGGCTACGAGCAGTACTTC
>NA|TRBJ2-1|TRBV20-1|NA
CSVGDEQFF
TGCAGTGTGGGTGATGAGCAGTTCTTC
>NA|TRBJ2-7|TRBV28|NA
CASSSPLGRYSYEQYF
TGTGCCAGCAGTTCACCCTTGGGCAGGTACTCCTACGAGCAGTACTTC
>NA|TRBJ2-7|TRBV7-9|NA
CASSLTAYEQYF
TGTGCCAGCAGCCTCACAGCCTACGAGCAGTACTTC
>TRBD2|TRBJ2-7|TRBV4-2|NA
CASSPGTRGEQYF
TGTGCCAGCAGCCCCGGGACTAGAGGTGAGCAGTACTTC
>NA|TRBJ2-1|TRBV15|NA
CATSRDGGPKKEQFF
TGTGCCACCAGCAGAGATGGCGGCCCAAAAAAAGAGCAGTTCTTC
>TRBD2|TRBJ2-1|TRBV5-4|NA
CASSKGLAGVNEQFF
TGTGCCAGCAGCAAGGGACTAGCGGGAGTCAATGAGCAGTTCTTC
>NA|TRBJ1-1|TRBV6-6|NA
CASRWLIGREAFF
TGTGCCAGCAGGTGGCTCATCGGGCGGGAAGCTTTCTTT
>NA|TRBJ1-2|TRBV6-2/TRBV6-3|NA
CASSYSGDYYGYTF
TGTGCCAGCAGTTACTCAGGGGATTACTATGGCTACACCTTC
>NA|TRBJ2-2|TRBV5-5|NA
CASSLRAGANTGELFF
TGTGCCAGCAGCTTAAGGGCCGGAGCGAACACCGGGGAGCTGTTTTTT
>NA|TRBJ2-4|TRBV7-9|NA
CASSEGGVANIQYF
TGTGCCAGCAGCGAGGGTGGGGTCGCAAACATTCAGTACTTC
>NA|TRBJ2-2|TRBV5-6|NA
CASSLVPGRSAGELFF
TGTGCCAGCAGCTTGGTTCCAGGGAGGTCGGCCGGGGAGCTGTTTTTT
>TRBD2|TRBJ2-1|TRBV6-5|NA
CASSQGLARNNEQFF
TGTGCCAGCAGCCAGGGACTAGCGCGAAACAATGAGCAGTTCTTC
>TRBD1|TRBJ2-2|TRBV18|NA
CASSPRISDRLNGELFF
TGTGCCAGCTCACCAAGGATATCGGACAGGTTAAACGGGGAGCTGTTTTTT
>TRBD1|TRBJ2-1|TRBV4-1|NA
CASSINDRGSYNEQFF
TGCGCCAGCAGCATCAACGACAGGGGCTCCTACAATGAGCAGTTCTTC
>TRBD2|TRBJ2-7|TRBV3-1/TRBV3-2|NA
CASSPEGLARSHEQYF
TGTGCCAGCAGCCCCGAGGGACTAGCGAGATCCCACGAGCAGTACTTC
>TRBD2|TRBJ2-3|TRBV19|NA
CASRALRTSGSTDTQYF
TGTGCCAGTAGAGCCCTCCGGACTAGCGGGAGCACAGATACGCAGTATTTT
>NA|TRBJ1-5|TRBV9|few
CASSSLQGSGQPQHF
TGTGCCAGCAGCTCATTACAGGGATCGGGGCAGCCCCAGCATTTT
>TRBD2|TRBJ2-2|TRBV4-1|NA
CASSHAPGLAGGELFF
TGCGCCAGCAGCCACGCTCCGGGACTAGCAGGCGGGGAGCTGTTTTTT
>TRBD2|TRBJ2-3|TRBV27|NA
CASSLGLAGDTQYF
TGTGCCAGCAGTTTGGGACTAGCGGGAGATACGCAGTATTTT
>TRBD2|TRBJ2-7|TRBV7-6|NA
CASGLAGSYEQYF
TGTGCCAGCGGACTAGCGGGTTCCTACGAGCAGTACTTC
>TRBD1|TRBJ2-7|TRBV5-8|NA
CASSLWDRLREQYF
TGTGCCAGCAGCTTGTGGGACAGACTGCGCGAGCAGTACTTC